This TCR beta chain was sequenced for a study of molecular identifiers for immune sequencing clone quantification (dated by TCRdb to 2016 to 2019). The study in broad terms: In a replicate experiment, RNA from around 18,000 or 91,000 naive CD8 T cells was split into five aliquots, four of which were sequenced. This methods study benchmarked molecular-identifier clustering-based TCR repertoire sequencing (MIDCIRS) and TCR RNA copy counting, using CD8 T cells to do so.

The library was generated by PCR. The reads were generated on an Illumina HiSeq 4000. Bulk TCR libraries were prepared as previously described, using TCR primers listed in Table S5. Total RNA was purified with the Qiagen AllPrep DNA/RNA kit. Before any analysis, reads coming from multiple sequencing runs of the same library were combined into one pool. As for the original processing: Only reads with exact TCR constant sequence were kept, trimmed to 150 nt, and grouped by their 12-nt molecular barcodes. Reads within each barcode group were sub-clustered using a 15% Levenshtein threshold, and quality-weighted consensus sequences were constructed for each RNA molecule. Non-functional sequences were discarded, and so were lower-count sequences lying one edit away from another sequence. On the basis of fitting two negative binomial distributions, barcode sub-clusters with fewer than 20% of the maximum read count were discarded. The raw public data were reprocessed by TCRdb itself: fastp quality trimming at Q25, MiXCR clonotype calling, in-frame beta chains only. Duplicate CDR3 protein sequences are folded into a single record with the most common DNA and genes. The V and J calls come from TCRdb's annotation, not from the publication. Counted in this sample were about 500,000 distinct CDR3 sequences; 20% to 25% of them appeared once. The top ten hold about 0.84% of the sample.

Including cysteine and phenylalanine, the CDR3 has 16 amino acids. The CDR3 DNA has 48 bases and is translated from base 1. A distance of 14 bases separates the germline ends of V and J, which lose 5 bases and 0 bases respectively. The germline V gene encodes CDR1 SGHTA and CDR2 FQGNSA. Libraries of naive CD8 T cells were built from about 19,000 to 1,100,000 sorted cells, with 10%, 30% or 50% of the purified RNA used. Naive CD8 T cells were FACS-sorted as CD8+CD4-CCR7+CD45RA+ on a BD FACSAria II into RLT Plus buffer. To test detection sensitivity, Jurkat RNA equivalent to more than 8 TCR copies was spiked into samples of about 19,000-1,000,000 naive CD8 T cells. CD8 T cells were enriched with RosetteSep CD8+ T Cell Enrichment Cocktail and Ficoll-Paque, followed by ACK red cell lysis. This clonotype was seen many times. Its cognate antigen has yet to be identified. No per-base quality is available; no much larger clone lies one base away.

Study-wide conclusions, independent of this receptor: Modeling gave about 3.2 recovered TCR RNA copies per cell versus approximately 9 by digital PCR, implying around 31% capture efficiency. Spiked-in Jurkat TCR RNA (roughly 10 copies' worth), which is not part of the donor repertoire, was contained in the naive libraries. Without barcode sub-clustering, chimeric consensus sequences inflated TCR diversity; chimeras reached as high as 47%. Highly expanded clone sizes could be underestimated if identical TCR molecules share a barcode. In CMV-specific effector cells, clones with more than 20 RNA copies contained over 99% of molecules, whereas in naive cells such clones contained under 1% of molecules. Spiked-in Jurkat TCR RNA equal to a single cell's worth was reported to be detectable even within one million naive CD8 T cells.

The V and J genes are TRBV7-2 and TRBJ2-1; the D gene cannot be resolved beyond TRBD1 or TRBD2, each matching 5 bases. Material: naive CD8+ T cells from blood, with Jurkat cell RNA spiked in. The sample's cell subset or site label, in plain terms: FACS-sorted CD8+CD4-CCR7+CD45RA+ naive T cells. The receptor's source is a human donor in good health. Some libraries in this study had Jurkat cell RNA spiked in. The nucleotide sequence reads as follows: TGTGCCAGCAGCCCTCGACTCGGGGCCTCCTACAATGAGCAGTTCTTC. Protein translation: CASSPRLGASYNEQFF.